This TCR beta chain was captured in a study of cytomegalovirus exposure and HLA in healthy donors (dated by TCRdb to about 2017). Study-wide context: According to an earlier analysis of several hundred of the donors, about 170 million T cells yielded some 110 million unique TCR beta sequences and about 300 Gb of sequence data. Around 320 gigabases of sequencing data and tens of millions of unique TCR sequences were included in an early release covering about 620 HLA-typed donors. The genetic ancestry cluster associated with self-reported Caucasian donors included about four fifths of the approximately 410 genotyped donors. The study aimed to test whether cataloging public T cell receptors could reveal signatures of past pathogen exposure. Using immunosequencing, the study profiled T cell repertoires from some 670 subjects and related those repertoires to cytomegalovirus serostatus. Along with the approximately 650-subject first cohort, a separate validation cohort of over a hundred different subjects was used. To predict cytomegalovirus infection status, the study brought together high-throughput TCR immunosequencing, statistical association of individual TCRs with disease status, and machine learning. A later analysis re-analyzed previously published TCR beta repertoires from approximately 700 donors and added high-resolution HLA genotyping to study TCR occurrence patterns. In the later analysis, no new phenotypic data were used to find candidate immune exposures; instead, reliance was placed on TCR beta sequences and their occurrence across donors. In an earlier analysis of 587 of the donors, high-throughput TCR beta sequencing was used to judge whether each TCR beta V gene segment behaved as functional or pseudogenic. Donor age, sex, ethnicity and CMV serostatus were collected together with the repertoire data. A later genetic analysis took genome-wide SNP genotypes for about 55% of the roughly 700 donors and used that subset as a discovery cohort. All discovery cohort repertoires had been generated using a single sequencing platform. Both class I and class II loci were covered by HLA typing, at four-digit resolution. The number of donors typed differed by locus, with roughly 629-640 for A, B, C, DRB1 and DQB1, around 520 for DQA1, 600 to 610 for DPA1, and around 430 for DPB1. Four or five DR-DQ haplotypes were handled as single units for association and clustering, since linkage in the cohort was strong. Across some 400 genotyped donors of the cohort, an average of roughly 250,000 unique TCR beta nucleotide sequences per donor were sequenced, and approximately 17% of those sequences were non-productive. On the study overall, not on this receptor specifically: In a later analysis, several top co-occurrence clusters were reported to appear linked to parvovirus B19, influenza, CMV and Epstein-Barr virus. In a later genetic analysis, fewer N-insertions in productive TCRs were reported among donors in an Asian-associated ancestry cluster than the roughly 640-donor mean. Compared with equally common non-associated chains, HLA-associated TCR beta chains in a later analysis were more clonally expanded and had lower generation probabilities. This cohort had only TCR beta chains sequenced, and the lack of alpha or paired-chain data limited which features could be detected. An association between a missense DCLRE1C variant and V-gene and J-gene trimming of TCR beta chains was found in a later genetic analysis and replicated in an independent cohort. The study listed 164 TCR beta chains as associated with cytomegalovirus. A further reported finding was that TCR beta sequences accurately predicted the HLA-A and HLA-B alleles for most subjects in the first cohort. In a later analysis, most CMV-associated TCR beta chains were found to appear HLA-restricted, with HLA associations seemingly driven largely by CMV exposure. Sequencing depth was assumed to be roughly uniform across donors in the presence/absence analyses, though that assumption may not hold. The authors suggested that the approach could potentially be generalized to other disease states and immunological phenotypes. The 87-base-pair reads could not distinguish some IMGT-functional V segments, including TRBV6-2 and TRBV6-3, so those segments were excluded. Correlated functional status among segregating V segments might reflect linkage disequilibrium, but an unknown experimental factor could not be ruled out. Immune exposure information for the cohort was limited to CMV serostatus. Specific HLA alleles were associated with 18,000 or so TCR beta sequences at a false discovery rate of 0.05 in a later analysis. Because some donors lacked HLA typing at each locus, the association tests relied only on the typed subset. An earlier analysis of 587 of the donors showed that most TCR beta V segments appeared in productive rearrangements either about 87% or about 30% of the time, which broadly matched IMGT annotations. In a later analysis, TCR association rates were found to vary across HLA loci, with the most associated TCRs seen for DRB1 alleles and the fewest for HLA-C alleles. A few of the identified cytomegalovirus-associated TCR beta chains were confirmed in vitro to be specific for cytomegalovirus antigens. Strong co-occurrence of HLA alleles, especially DR and DQ, made assigning TCR associations to individual alleles difficult. Most TCR sequences were seen in very few donors, while some public TCRs were found in many individuals. In both the original and validation cohorts, the classifier was reported to diagnose cytomegalovirus status with high specificity and sensitivity. Because counts were too low, fewer than 20 rarely observed V segments, including chromosome 9 orphons, were excluded from the earlier analysis of several hundred of the donors. A cluster of highly shared sequence variants was judged likely to be a technical artifact of the sequencing pipeline.

Details on this clone: Its specific antigen is unknown. Base qualities are not provided; no much larger clone lies one nucleotide away.

The germline V gene gives CDR1 as SGHRS and CDR2 as YFSETQ. V is cut back by 3 bases and J by 3 bases, with 5 bases in the junction unmatched. Inclusive of the bounding cysteine and phenylalanine, the CDR3 is 15 residues long. The only DNA kept is the CDR3, 45 bases in frame from the first base. The library was built by means of the immunoSEQ multiplex PCR assay. For the multiplex PCR, a mixture combining 60 forward primers for TCR Vbeta segments and 13 reverse primers for TCR Jbeta segments was used. The CDR3 region of rearranged TCR beta genes was amplified from genomic DNA by a multiplex PCR assay. Amplified TCR beta libraries were sequenced as 87-base-pair reads on the Illumina HiSeq System. On the study's bioinformatics: In a later analysis, tens of millions of unique TCR beta chains were counted across the approximately 620 repertoires, and roughly 9.9 million of these chains were shared by at least two donors. A nearest-neighbor algorithm error-corrected the raw reads and collapsed the reads into unique sequences, merging closely related sequences to remove PCR and sequencing errors. V, D and J gene segments were assigned by aligning CDR3 sequences to IMGT reference sequences. For a sequence to be retained, a match of at least six nucleotides was required to both a V gene segment and a J gene segment. A rearrangement counted as productive if the CDR3 had no stop codons and remained in frame with V and J, and every other rearrangement counted as non-productive. Following IMGT convention, CDR3 was defined as the stretch from the second conserved V-encoded cysteine up to the conserved J-encoded phenylalanine. The earlier analysis of 500 to 600 of the donors excluded sequences that lacked an unambiguous match to a single V gene segment. In an earlier analysis of some 590 of the donors, a V segment was called functional when productive rearrangements were above 56.7%, and segregating when the standard deviation between donors exceeded 5%. To diagnose cytomegalovirus status from the catalog of TCR beta chain sequences, a statistical classification framework was built. A later analysis assigned V and J genes by comparing TCR nucleotide sequences with IMGT/GENE-DB human TR gene sequences. Using the TCRdist pipeline, a later analysis assigned CDR3 sequences along with most-parsimonious VDJ recombination scenarios. In a later analysis, each TCR beta chain was defined by its CDR3 amino acid sequence together with its V-gene family, and reads lacking a unique V-gene family were excluded. To address suspected cross-contamination and a sequencing artifact, a later analysis removed roughly 580 highly shared, low-generation-probability nucleotide sequences. For each public chain, a later analysis derived a clonal expansion index from normalized ranks of inferred template counts within each repertoire. In a later analysis, generation probabilities were computed with a VDJ recombination model fitted to out-of-frame rearrangements, and the resulting probabilities were checked against IGoR. A later analysis scored TCR-TCR, TCR-HLA and TCR-CMV co-occurrence with hypergeometric tests, applying a repertoire-size bias correction to TCR pairs. A later analysis estimated false discovery rates by permuting HLA or CMV assignments 20 times. In a later analysis, co-occurring TCRs were grouped with DBSCAN, and TCRdist sequence similarity was added when clustering was performed within HLA-allele-positive subsets. Co-occurrence clustering excluded repertoires with fewer than 30,000 or more than 120,000 public chains, plus five with anomalous nucleotide sharing. TCRdb holds this immuneACCESS table with in-frame rearrangements only. Some clones are missing; in checked studies, unresolved V genes explain under half, and the rest has no known cause. V, J and clone size are taken as reported in that table, and D and trimming were inferred from the DNA itself. The sample table records 150,000 or so clones; approximately 79% of these occur just once. 4.3% of the sample is in the top ten clones.

The cohort comprised some 680 healthy bone marrow donors. At the time of sampling, all cohort members were nominally healthy, though unrecorded immune exposures were likely present. The donor tested CMV seropositive and was one of the 289 seropositive cohort members. Every donor gave a peripheral blood sample, and the peripheral blood mononuclear cells from that sample were used for TCR beta sequencing. Genomic DNA was extracted from the blood cell samples with the Qiagen DNeasy Blood Extraction Kit. The V gene is TRBV5-1 and the J gene is TRBJ2-7, with 11 central nucleotides matching TRBD2. This sequence was found in a man aged 18 to 35 in good health and CMV-seropositive. The sequencing input was PBMCs. The DNA is TGCGCCAGCAGCTCTCTAGCGGGGGGAGACTACGAGCAGTACTTC. Its coded protein is CASSSLAGGDYEQYF.